The rows below give T cell receptor beta chains drawn from one sample of a study of beta chain features in type 1 diabetes. The repertoire was sequenced with immunoSEQ multiplex PCR; TCRdb's copy has only in-frame clones and lacks some. The table records 300,000 to 400,000 clones, roughly 8.8% of them present only once. Sequenced material: central memory CD4+ T cells from blood. These receptors all come from a man aged 30 to 45 with type 1 diabetes. Each CDR3 is given with its conserved first and last residue. D genes are given only for firm matches. The size of a clone is reported for some rows only, either as once, few or many, or as a class for expanded clones.

TRBV6-5	few	-	TRBJ1-2	CASSLKMKNYGYTF	TGTGCCAGCAGCTTGAAGATGAAAAACTATGGCTACACCTTC
TRBV5-6	few	-	TRBJ2-4	CASSPKRVYAKNIQYF	TGTGCCAGCAGCCCAAAGAGGGTGTACGCCAAAAACATTCAGTACTTC
TRBV14	-	-	TRBJ2-7	CASSRDVVGYEQYF	TGTGCCAGCAGCCGAGACGTGGTGGGCTACGAGCAGTACTTC
TRBV5-1	-	-	TRBJ2-7	CASSLGQTLNYEQYF	TGCGCCAGCAGTCTGGGGCAGACTCTAAACTACGAGCAGTACTTC
TRBV7-9	-	-	TRBJ2-3	CASDWPSGTDTQYF	TGTGCCAGCGATTGGCCTAGCGGCACAGATACGCAGTATTTT
TRBV7-9	few	TRBD2	TRBJ2-1	CASSRRQGGGALNEQFF	TGTGCCAGCAGCCGCAGGCAGGGCGGGGGGGCTCTCAATGAGCAGTTCTTC
TRBV4-1	-	TRBD1	TRBJ2-4	CASSQGGTGDPLGKNIQYF	TGCGCCAGCAGCCAAGGAGGGACAGGGGACCCTCTGGGCAAAAACATTCAGTACTTC
TRBV6-5	few	-	TRBJ2-1	CASTVEVLYNEQFF	TGTGCCAGCACCGTAGAGGTATTGTACAATGAGCAGTTCTTC
TRBV7-6	-	-	TRBJ1-1	CASSLGGGAGTEAFF	TGTGCCAGCAGCTTAGGGGGCGGCGCGGGCACTGAAGCTTTCTTT
TRBV4-3	-	TRBD2	TRBJ2-7	CASSPRALAELSYEQYF	TGCGCCAGCAGCCCGCGAGCCCTAGCGGAGCTTAGCTACGAGCAGTACTTC
TRBV7-2	few	-	TRBJ2-1	CASSPSRQNEQFF	TGTGCCAGCAGCCCCTCTCGACAGAATGAGCAGTTCTTC
TRBV5-1	few	TRBD1	TRBJ2-7	CASSPDGTGIYEQYF	TGCGCCAGCAGCCCGGACGGGACAGGGATCTACGAGCAGTACTTC
TRBV28	few	-	TRBJ2-1	CASTRGGGPTNEQFF	TGTGCCAGCACGCGAGGAGGGGGGCCTACAAATGAGCAGTTCTTC
TRBV5-1	-	TRBD1	TRBJ1-4	CASSLAGTAYEKLFF	TGCGCCAGCAGCTTGGCTGGGACAGCATATGAAAAACTGTTTTTT
TRBV19	few	TRBD2	TRBJ2-2	CASSSSGGAGELFF	TGTGCCAGTAGCTCTAGCGGGGGGGCCGGGGAGCTGTTTTTT
TRBV15	few	TRBD2	TRBJ2-3	CATSLRGGFSPDTQYF	TGTGCCACCAGCCTGCGCGGGGGGTTCTCCCCAGATACGCAGTATTTT